One and the same sample provided the 14 T cell receptor beta chains below, sequenced in a study of shared clonotypes between healthy human individuals. Produced via immunoSEQ multiplex PCR; TCRdb's table is partial and in-frame only. The sample consists of 300,000 or so clones, roughly 70% of them appearing once. Sequenced input: memory CD4+ T cells sorted from blood. The subset here: CD45RA-negative fraction. The receptors come from a man aged 25 to 45 in good health.

The V gene is TRBV7-2, the J gene TRBJ2-1; D is uncertain. The CDR3 consists of 15 residues. The germline V gene encodes CDR1 SGHTA and CDR2 FQGNSA. The V gene lost 3 bases and the J gene lost 0 bases, with 9 bases spanning the gap. The CDR3 DNA reads TGTGCCAGCAGCTTGGGCAGAGCCTCCTACAATGAGCAGTTCTTC. This codes for CASSLGRASYNEQFF.

This clone was picked up a small number of times. The chain uses TRBV25-1 and TRBJ2-7; TRBD2 aligns across 7 bases. CDR1 and CDR2 from the germline V gene are MGHDK and SYGVNS. This CDR3 region has 16 residues. With V trimmed by 4 bases and J by 0 bases, 9 bases remained unmatched. CDR3 loop: CASSGGGGMSSYEQYF. DNA of the CDR3: TGTGCCAGCAGTGGGGGCGGGGGTATGAGCTCCTACGAGCAGTACTTC.

The chain combines TRBV18 with TRBJ1-2; D is uncertain. V lost 3 bases and J lost 8, with 13 bases in between. CDR3 length: 13 residues. Germline V gives CDR1 KGHSH, CDR2 LQKENI. The CDR3 loop is CASSPYTSEGYTF. CDR3 coding DNA: TGTGCCAGCTCACCCTACACGTCAGAAGGCTACACCTTC.

This clone was recorded at least ten times. The DNA of the CDR3 is TGTGCCAGTAGCCTAATCGCGGGACAGTCCTACGAGCAGTACTTC. Translated, it gives CASSLIAGQSYEQYF. This chain links TRBV19 with TRBJ2-7; perhaps TRBD1 as D (7 bases). The V end lost 6 bases, the J end lost 1 base, and 16 bases lay between the germline ends. Germline CDR1 reads LNHDA; CDR2 reads SQIVND (reference sequence). The CDR3 contains 15 residues.

The CDR3 spells CASSPQLGEQFF. The CDR3 DNA reads as TGTGCCAGCTCACCTCAACTGGGGGAGCAGTTCTTC. This chain uses TRBV18 with TRBJ2-1; D is uncertain. V dropped 3 bases and J dropped 10 bases, with 10 bases sitting between them. This CDR3 spans 12 amino acids. CDR1 is KGHSH, CDR2 LQKENI, per germline.

This clone has just one count. The chain has TRBV6-9 and TRBJ2-1, with D perhaps matching TRBD2 (5 bases). V lost 6 bases, J lost 6 bases, and 15 bases lay in between. The CDR3 covers 14 residues. Germline V gives CDR1 MNHGY, CDR2 SVAAGI. The CDR3 loop is CASRGSSLGNEQFF. In DNA, the CDR3 is TGTGCCAGCAGGGGGAGTTCTTTGGGCAATGAGCAGTTCTTC.

The chain employs TRBV29-1 and TRBJ1-3; possibly TRBD1 for D (6 bases). The CDR3 spans 14 residues. Trimming stripped 7 bases from V and 4 bases from J, with 17 bases between. CDR1 is SQVTM, CDR2 ANQGSEA, per germline. The CDR3 sequence: CSAGVPDRGNTIYF. DNA for the CDR3: TGCAGCGCGGGAGTACCCGACAGGGGAAACACCATATATTTT.

V gene TRBV30 combines with J gene TRBJ1-1; tentative D call: TRBD1 (5 bases). Trimming cost V 2 bases and J 6 bases, with 13 bases left between them. Germline V gene lookup returns CDR1 GTSNPN and CDR2 SVGIG (reference sequence). This CDR3 is built from 13 residues. The CDR3 here is CAWSQQAVAEAFF. DNA of the CDR3: TGTGCCTGGAGTCAACAGGCCGTCGCTGAAGCTTTCTTT.

The rearrangement uses TRBV19 and TRBJ2-3; D perhaps matches TRBD1 (6 bases). The CDR3 consists of 15 residues. V lost 5 bases to trimming and J lost 1 base, with 13 bases between them. Germline-derived CDR1 and CDR2 are LNHDA and SQIVND (reference sequence). CDR3 in amino acids: CASSLQGRRTDTQYF. DNA for the CDR3: TGTGCCAGTAGTCTCCAGGGGCGCCGCACAGATACGCAGTATTTT.

This clone was detected only once. The chain is built from TRBV25-1 and TRBJ2-1; D remains unclear. This CDR3 spans 16 amino acids. Trimming took off 4 bases at V and 6 bases at J, with 19 bases between the two ends. Germline CDR1 reads MGHDK; CDR2 reads SYGVNS. As DNA, the CDR3 is TGTGCCAGCAGTGGCCAGTGGTCTGTATCCCTCAATGAGCAGTTCTTC. It is translated as CASSGQWSVSLNEQFF.

V gene TRBV4-2 combines with J gene TRBJ1-2, with a tentative D call TRBD1 (6 bases). The CDR3 covers 15 residues. CDR1 and CDR2 (germline): LGHNA, YNFKEQ. V gave up 3 bases and J gave up 5 bases, with 16 bases separating them. This CDR3 reads CASSQDRQETYGYTF. In nucleotides, the CDR3 is TGTGCCAGCAGCCAGGACCGACAGGAGACGTATGGCTACACCTTC.

The CDR3 loop reads CAWSGGETQYF. In nucleotides, the CDR3 is TGTGCCTGGAGCGGTGGGGAGACCCAGTACTTC. The chain joins TRBV30 to TRBJ2-5; D gene uncertain. The CDR3 loop spans 11 amino acids. V lost 3 bases, J lost 5 bases, and 7 bases lay in between. Germline-derived CDR1 and CDR2 are GTSNPN and SVGIG (reference sequence).

Points on this clone: Other DNA sequences of this sample code for an identical CDR3. The CDR3 sequence: CASSLASGVETQYF. Written as DNA, the CDR3 is TGCGCCAGCAGCTTGGCCTCGGGAGTGGAGACCCAGTACTTC. The rearrangement links TRBV5-1 to TRBJ2-5; weak D call: TRBD2 (6 bases). The CDR3 is 14 residues long. CDR1 SGHRS and CDR2 YFSETQ come from the germline V gene. Trimming pared 0 bases from V and 5 bases from J, leaving 11 bases between.

This clone was seen a few times. The chain recombines TRBV28 with TRBJ1-5; 9 bases are shared with TRBD1. CDR1 and CDR2 from the germline V gene are MDHEN and SYDVKM. V shed 10 bases and J 3 bases; nucleotides not matched to a gene: 7. The CDR3 contains 14 residues. The CDR3: CATWGQGHNQPQHF. The CDR3, as DNA: TGTGCCACCTGGGGACAGGGTCACAATCAGCCCCAGCATTTT.